Listed below are T cell receptor beta chains from one sample, sequenced in a study of shared clonotypes between healthy human individuals. TCRdb's table, derived via immunoSEQ multiplex PCR, lists solely in-frame clones and lacks some. The data hold more than 2,000,000 clones, with over 85% observed a single time. Sequences were obtained from naive CD4+ T cells sorted from blood. These receptors were collected from a man aged 18 to 35 in good health. Each CDR3 is given with its conserved first and last residue. The D gene is left open where the match is weak. The listing skips clone size in some rows; elsewhere it reads once, few, many or a size class.

j_call	clone_size	d_call	v_call	cdr3_nt	cdr3_aa
TRBJ2-7	.	TRBD2	TRBV9	TGTGCCAGCGGGGGACTAGCGGGTGGATACGAGCAGTACTTC	CASGGLAGGYEQYF
TRBJ1-1	.	.	TRBV6-5	TGTGCCAGCAGTTACCGGACCGGTGAGGCTTTCTTT	CASSYRTGEAFF
TRBJ1-1	many	.	TRBV5-4	TGTGCCAGCAGCGACTCAGGGGTGATGAACACTGAAGCTTTCTTT	CASSDSGVMNTEAFF
TRBJ2-3	.	TRBD2	TRBV7-2	TGTGCCAGCAGCACGACTAGCGGGGGGGCCTATTGTTATTTT	CASSTTSGGAYCYF
TRBJ2-7	once	TRBD1	TRBV13	TGTGCCAGCAGCCGCCATCGTCAGGGGGCCTACGAGCAGTACTTC	CASSRHRQGAYEQYF
TRBJ1-2	.	TRBD1	TRBV5-5	TGTGCCAGCAGCTTGGTTCAGGGGGCCCTCTATGGCTACACCTTC	CASSLVQGALYGYTF
TRBJ2-5	.	TRBD2	TRBV5-1	TGCGCCAGCAGCTCAGGACTAGCGGAGCAAGAGACCCAGTACTTC	CASSSGLAEQETQYF
TRBJ2-2	.	.	TRBV11-3	TGTGCCAGCAGCTTATCAGGGGCGAACACCGGGGAGCTGTTTTTT	CASSLSGANTGELFF
TRBJ2-1	few	.	TRBV4-1	TGCGCCAGCAGCCACCAGAACTACAATGAGCAGTTCTTC	CASSHQNYNEQFF
TRBJ1-2	.	TRBD1	TRBV4-1	TGCGCCAGCAGCCAAGAAGGTGACAGGGGCTATGGCTACACCTTC	CASSQEGDRGYGYTF
TRBJ2-7	.	.	TRBV7-8	TGTGCCAGCAGCTTAGGTCCGGGGTTGGCCTACGAGCAGTACTTC	CASSLGPGLAYEQYF
TRBJ2-3	.	TRBD1	TRBV4-1	TGCGCCAGCAGCCCGGGGACAGCCCGCACAGATACGCAGTATTTT	CASSPGTARTDTQYF
TRBJ1-3	.	.	TRBV7-9	TGTGCCAGCAGCTCGCCCGGGTGGGGCGGAAGCTCTGGAAACACCATATATTTT	CASSSPGWGGSSGNTIYF
TRBJ2-3	.	.	TRBV29-1	TGCAGCGTTGCCCCCAGCACAAGCACAGATACGCAGTATTTT	CSVAPSTSTDTQYF
TRBJ1-2	.	.	TRBV2	TGTGCCAGCAACGCGGGGCCCATAAACAACTATGGCTACACCTTC	CASNAGPINNYGYTF
TRBJ1-5	.	.	TRBV6-5	TGTGCCAGCAGGCCAAGACAGGAGAATCAGCCCCAGCATTTT	CASRPRQENQPQHF
TRBJ1-6	once	TRBD1	TRBV27	TGTGCCAGCAGGGGACAGGGCGACTCACCCCTCCACTTT	CASRGQGDSPLHF
TRBJ2-7	.	TRBD1	TRBV18	TGTGCCAGCTCACCACTCACAGGGGGACAGTACTTC	CASSPLTGGQYF
TRBJ2-3	.	.	TRBV6-1	TGTGCCAGCAGTAAACGGACAGCCCTCACGGATACGCAGTATTTT	CASSKRTALTDTQYF
TRBJ2-1	.	.	TRBV2	TGTGCCAGCAGTGATCAGCGGAATGAGCAGTTCTTC	CASSDQRNEQFF
TRBJ1-5	.	.	TRBV6-1	TGTGCCAGCAGTGTCAGGGAAGGCAATCAGCCCCAGCATTTT	CASSVREGNQPQHF
TRBJ1-4	.	.	TRBV4-3	TGCGCCAGCAGCCCGCAGCCGGGGATCGGTGAAAAACTGTTTTTT	CASSPQPGIGEKLFF
TRBJ1-6	.	.	TRBV6-5	TGTGCCAGCCGACGAGGTACTAATTCACCCCTCCACTTT	CASRRGTNSPLHF
TRBJ2-7	.	.	TRBV10-1	TGCGCCAGCAGTGGGGATGCCTACGAGCAGTACTTC	CASSGDAYEQYF
TRBJ1-1	.	.	TRBV7-3	TGTGCCAGCAGCTTAAACTCTGGGATGAACACTGAAGCTTTCTTT	CASSLNSGMNTEAFF
TRBJ1-2	.	.	TRBV25-1	TGTGCCAGCAGTTTTGACAGGATCTATGGCTACACCTTC	CASSFDRIYGYTF
TRBJ2-7	.	.	TRBV28	TGTGCCAGCAGTGGACAGCTACCTTACGAGCAGTACTTC	CASSGQLPYEQYF
TRBJ1-3	.	.	TRBV5-1	TGCGCCAGCAGCTCGTCCCAGGGAAACACCATATATTTT	CASSSSQGNTIYF
TRBJ1-1	once	.	TRBV6-1	TGTGCCAGCAGTGAAGCTACAACAGGACACACTGAAGCTTTCTTT	CASSEATTGHTEAFF
TRBJ1-5	.	.	TRBV11-2	TGTGCCAGCAGCGTTTCAGGGAGCCAGCCCCAGCATTTT	CASSVSGSQPQHF
TRBJ1-2	once	.	TRBV10-3	TGTGCCATCAGTGAGTCGAGAACCACGGCCGGGGTCGGCTACACCTTC	CAISESRTTAGVGYTF
TRBJ2-5	.	.	TRBV4-3	TGCGCCAGCAGCCAAGACCGGCAGACCCAAGAGACCCAGTACTTC	CASSQDRQTQETQYF
TRBJ2-4	.	.	TRBV5-4	TGTGCCAGCAGCGCGTCGGGACTAGCCAAAAACATTCAGTACTTC	CASSASGLAKNIQYF
TRBJ2-6	.	.	TRBV11-2	TGTGCCAGCAGCTTGGGAGCCTCTGGGGCCAACGTCCTGACTTTC	CASSLGASGANVLTF
TRBJ2-7	.	TRBD2	TRBV7-6	TGTGCCAGCAGCTTAGAGGTAGCGGGGACCTACGAGCAGTACTTC	CASSLEVAGTYEQYF
TRBJ2-7	once	.	TRBV4-3	TGCGCCAGCAGCCAAGATGAAAAGGGGAGCTACGAGCAGTACTTC	CASSQDEKGSYEQYF
TRBJ2-3	.	TRBD1	TRBV19	TGTGCCAGTAGTATGACAGGGGACATATCCACAGATACGCAGTATTTT	CASSMTGDISTDTQYF
TRBJ2-1	once	.	TRBV7-9	TGTGCCAGCAGCTTAGAGAGGTCAGCGGGCAATGAGCAGTTCTTC	CASSLERSAGNEQFF